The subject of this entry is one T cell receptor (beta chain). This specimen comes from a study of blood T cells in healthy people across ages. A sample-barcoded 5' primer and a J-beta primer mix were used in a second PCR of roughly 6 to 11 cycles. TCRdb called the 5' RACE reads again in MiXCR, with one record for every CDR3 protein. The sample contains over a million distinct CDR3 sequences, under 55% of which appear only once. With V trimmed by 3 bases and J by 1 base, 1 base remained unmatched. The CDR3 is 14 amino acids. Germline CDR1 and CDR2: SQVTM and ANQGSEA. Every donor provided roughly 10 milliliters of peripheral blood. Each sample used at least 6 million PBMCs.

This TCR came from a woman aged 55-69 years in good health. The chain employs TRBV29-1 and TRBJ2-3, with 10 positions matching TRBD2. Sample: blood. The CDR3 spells CSVDLAGGTDTQYF. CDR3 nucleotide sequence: TGCAGCGTTGACCTAGCGGGAGGCACAGATACGCAGTATTTT.